This TCR beta chain appears in the sequencing data of a study of response to subunit inactivated influenza vaccine. Notes on the study in general: Authors suggested each seasonal influenza vaccination recruits few new T cells.

This clonotype showed up just a few times. Its antigen remains unidentified. TCRdb processed the RT-PCR reads anew with MiXCR; each CDR3 protein has one entry. Of approximately 530,000 distinct CDR3 sequences in the sample, 10% to 15% were seen once. Trimming stripped 1 base from V and 4 bases from J, with 7 bases between. The CDR3 length is 13 residues. Germline assignment: CDR1 SQVTM and CDR2 ANQGSEA. The rearrangement uses TRBV29-1 and TRBJ2-2; D remains ambiguous. The source material was PBMCs from blood, sampled 40 to 50 days after vaccination. The TCR comes from a man in his fifties who received an inactivated influenza vaccine. The CDR3 spells CSVEGQATGELFF. The CDR3 coding sequence is TGCAGCGTTGAAGGACAAGCCACCGGGGAGCTGTTTTTT.